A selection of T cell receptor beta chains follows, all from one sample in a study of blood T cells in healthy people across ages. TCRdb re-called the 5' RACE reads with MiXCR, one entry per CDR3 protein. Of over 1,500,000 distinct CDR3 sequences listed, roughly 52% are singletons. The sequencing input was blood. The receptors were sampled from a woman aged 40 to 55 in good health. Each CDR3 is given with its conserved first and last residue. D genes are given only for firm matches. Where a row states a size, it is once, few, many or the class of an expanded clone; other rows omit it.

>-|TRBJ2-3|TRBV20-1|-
TGCAGTGCTAGAGATTGGGGGGACGCTCTAGATACGCAGTATTTT
CSARDWGDALDTQYF
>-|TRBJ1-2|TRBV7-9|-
TGTGCCAGCAGCTTAGAGTTATCCTATGGCCACACCTTC
CASSLELSYGHTF
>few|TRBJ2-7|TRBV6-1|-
TGTGCCAGCAGTGAAACCGGGACAGAGCAGTACTTC
CASSETGTEQYF
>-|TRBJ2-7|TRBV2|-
TGTGCCACTGCTACAGGCTCCTACGAGCAGTACTTC
CATATGSYEQYF
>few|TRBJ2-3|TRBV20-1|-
TGCAGTGCTAGAGGTAGAGGGGCCACAGATACGCAGTATTTT
CSARGRGATDTQYF
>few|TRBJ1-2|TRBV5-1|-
TGCGCCAGCAGCGTGTCCAGGCGAACTACCTATGGCTACACCTTC
CASSVSRRTTYGYTF
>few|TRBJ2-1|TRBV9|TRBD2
TGTGCCAGCAGCGTAGGGAGGACTAGCTCCAAGGGTGAGCAGTTCTTC
CASSVGRTSSKGEQFF
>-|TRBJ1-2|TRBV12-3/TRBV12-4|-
TGTGCCAGCAGTTCCGGGGGGAGGGGTCTTTCCGGCGGCTACACCTTC
CASSSGGRGLSGGYTF
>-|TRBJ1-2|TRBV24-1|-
TGTGCCACCAGTGATTCTCGGGATGGCTACACCTTC
CATSDSRDGYTF
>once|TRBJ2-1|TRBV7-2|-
TGTGCCAGCAGCAGGACTGGTCGCCAGGTTGAGCAGTTCTTC
CASSRTGRQVEQFF
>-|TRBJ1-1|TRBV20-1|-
TGCAGTGCTAGAGATGGAGGGGCGGCCACTGAAGCTTTCTTT
CSARDGGAATEAFF
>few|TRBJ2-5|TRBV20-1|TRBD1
TGCAGTGCTAGAGATACAGACGGGACAGGGGGCTTGGAGACCCAGTACTTC
CSARDTDGTGGLETQYF
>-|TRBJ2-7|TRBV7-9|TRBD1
TGTGCCAGCAGCTTAGTTTCGACAGGGGACGAGCAGTACTTC
CASSLVSTGDEQYF
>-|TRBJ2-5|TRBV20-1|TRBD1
TGCAGTGCTACGCAGGGGGACAGGGGTACGGAAGAGACCCAGTACTTC
CSATQGDRGTEETQYF
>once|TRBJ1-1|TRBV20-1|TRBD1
TGCAGTGCTAGAGAGACAGGGGCGAACACTGAAGCTTTCTTT
CSARETGANTEAFF
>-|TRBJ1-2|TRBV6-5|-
TGTGCCAGCAGAACACGGGGACCGATCTATGGCTACACCTTC
CASRTRGPIYGYTF
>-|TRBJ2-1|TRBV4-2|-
TGTGCCAGCAGCCAAGAGGAGGGTTCGGGTGAGCAGTTCTTC
CASSQEEGSGEQFF
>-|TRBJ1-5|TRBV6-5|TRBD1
TGTGCCAGCAGTGACCTACAGGGGCAGCCCCAGCATTTT
CASSDLQGQPQHF
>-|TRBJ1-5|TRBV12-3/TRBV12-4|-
TGTGCCAGCAGCCCCTCCGGAACTCAGCCCCAGCATTTT
CASSPSGTQPQHF
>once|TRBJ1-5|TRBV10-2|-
TGCGCCAGCGCCCGTTCCGGGGGGAATCAGCCCCAGCATTTT
CASARSGGNQPQHF
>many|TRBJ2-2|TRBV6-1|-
TGTGCCAGCAGTGCCGGGGAGACGCACACCGGGGAGCTGTTTTTT
CASSAGETHTGELFF
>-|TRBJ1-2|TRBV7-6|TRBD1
TGTGCCAGCAGCTTAGCCCGAGGACAGGGGGCGAACTATGGCTACACCTTC
CASSLARGQGANYGYTF
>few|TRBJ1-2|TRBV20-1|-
TGCAGTGCTATTCGCCGGACAGTTACGGACTATGGCTACACCTTC
CSAIRRTVTDYGYTF
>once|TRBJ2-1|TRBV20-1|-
TGCAGTGCCGCAGGTGACAACTCCTACGAGCAGTTCTTC
CSAAGDNSYEQFF
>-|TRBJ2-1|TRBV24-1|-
TGTGCCACCAGTGATTCCGGGAACCATGAGCAGTTCTTC
CATSDSGNHEQFF
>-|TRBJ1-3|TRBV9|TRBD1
TGTGCCAGCAGCCAGAGGACAGGGGGAAACACCATATATTTT
CASSQRTGGNTIYF
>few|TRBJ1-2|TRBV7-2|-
TGTGCCAGCAGCTTAACGGGGGCCGCGGGTGGCTACACCTTC
CASSLTGAAGGYTF
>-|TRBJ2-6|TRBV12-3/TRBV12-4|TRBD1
TGTGCCAGCAGTACTACAGGGGGCATTGCCAACGTCCTGACTTTC
CASSTTGGIANVLTF
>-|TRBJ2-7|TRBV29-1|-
TGCAGCGTTGAAGAAACGAATACGCGTTTGTACTTC
CSVEETNTRLYF
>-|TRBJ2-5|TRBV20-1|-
TGCAGTGCTAGGCGGAGGGGTGGGCAGACCCAGTACTTC
CSARRRGGQTQYF
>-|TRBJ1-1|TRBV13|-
TGTGCCAGCAGCTTTAGAGGACAGAAAGCTTTCTTT
CASSFRGQKAFF
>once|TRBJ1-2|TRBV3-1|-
TGTGCCAGCAGCCATGTCGCAGGGGCCGGCTATGGCTACACCTTC
CASSHVAGAGYGYTF
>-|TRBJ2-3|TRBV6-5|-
TGTGCCAGCAGTTACGGTCAGAGTGCGGATACGCAGTATTTT
CASSYGQSADTQYF
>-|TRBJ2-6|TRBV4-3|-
TGCGCCAGCAGCCAAGATCTGGTAGGGACTGGGGCCAACGTCCTGACTTTC
CASSQDLVGTGANVLTF
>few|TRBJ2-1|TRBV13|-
TGTGCCAGCAGCCACTCCGGGACTGGTCCCTACAATGAGCAGTTCTTC
CASSHSGTGPYNEQFF
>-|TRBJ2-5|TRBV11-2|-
TGTGCCAGCAGGGGCGACAGGGTAGCGGGGGAGACCCAGTACTTC
CASRGDRVAGETQYF
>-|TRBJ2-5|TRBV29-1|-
TGCAGCGTTGAGACGGGTACTGCGCTTGAGCAGTACTTC
CSVETGTALEQYF
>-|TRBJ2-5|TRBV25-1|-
TGTGCCAGCAGTGAATTGGGGAACCAAGAGACCCAGTACTTC
CASSELGNQETQYF
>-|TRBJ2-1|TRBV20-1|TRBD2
TGCAGTGCTAGATCTAGCGGCGGGGTTTTCTCCTACAATGAGCAGTTCTTC
CSARSSGGVFSYNEQFF
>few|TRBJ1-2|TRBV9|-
TGTGCCAGCAGCCTATCTTCGTCCTCGAGTCCCTATGGCTACACCTTC
CASSLSSSSSPYGYTF
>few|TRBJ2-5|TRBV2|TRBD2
TGTGCCAGCAGGCCTACTAGCGGCCAAGAGACCCAGTACTTC
CASRPTSGQETQYF
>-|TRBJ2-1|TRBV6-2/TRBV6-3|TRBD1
TGTGCCAGCGGGAGGGACAGGGAATCTCACAATGAGCAGTTCTTC
CASGRDRESHNEQFF
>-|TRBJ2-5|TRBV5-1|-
TGCGCCAGCAGCTTATCAGGGGCCCCAGACGGTCAGGGGACCCAGTACTTC
CASSLSGAPDGQGTQYF